What follows is one T cell receptor (beta chain) and its context. The antigen is not known. With 2 bases removed from V and 7 bases from J, the gap between germline ends came to 15 bases. The CDR3 totals 14 residues. Germline V lookup: CDR1 ENHRY, CDR2 SYGVKD. The sample is drawn from a study of T cell responses to AZD1222 COVID-19 vaccine. Whole-study results and caveats: Regions left unmutated in variants are reportedly the target of nearly half of spike-specific TCRs. Only after the peak T cell response were repertoires sampled. Most donors were white British and more were female, and clonal diversity was possibly underestimated.

The table came from immunoSEQ multiplex PCR; TCRdb's copy has only in-frame clones and leaves some out. The sample contains some 96,000 clones, around 87% of which appear only once. The rearrangement uses TRBV10-3 and TRBJ2-7; D gene ambiguous. This clonotype was sampled from an adult in good health. The specimen was peripheral blood, collected on day 0 of MenACWY control vaccination. The CDR3 is CAISEAGRWMEQYF. DNA for the CDR3: TGTGCCATCAGTGAGGCCGGACGGTGGATGGAGCAGTACTTC.